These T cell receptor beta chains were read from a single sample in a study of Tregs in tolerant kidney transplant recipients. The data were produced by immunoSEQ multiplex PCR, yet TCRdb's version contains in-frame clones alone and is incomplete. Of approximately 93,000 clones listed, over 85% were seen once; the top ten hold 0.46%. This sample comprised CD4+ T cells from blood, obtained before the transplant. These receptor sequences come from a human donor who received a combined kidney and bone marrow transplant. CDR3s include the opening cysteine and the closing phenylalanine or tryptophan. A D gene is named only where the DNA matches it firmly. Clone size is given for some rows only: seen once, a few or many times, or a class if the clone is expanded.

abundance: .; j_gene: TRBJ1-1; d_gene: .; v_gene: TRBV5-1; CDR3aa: CASSLDQDTEAFF; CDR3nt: TGCGCCAGCAGCTTGGATCAGGACACTGAAGCTTTCTTT
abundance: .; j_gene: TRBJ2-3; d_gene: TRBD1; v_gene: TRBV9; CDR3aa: CASSPTGQTDTQYF; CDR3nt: TGTGCCAGCAGCCCGACGGGACAGACAGATACGCAGTATTTT
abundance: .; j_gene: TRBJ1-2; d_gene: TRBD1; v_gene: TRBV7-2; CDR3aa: CASSLGTGGAYGYTF; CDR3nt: TGTGCCAGCAGCTTAGGGACAGGGGGTGCCTATGGCTACACCTTC
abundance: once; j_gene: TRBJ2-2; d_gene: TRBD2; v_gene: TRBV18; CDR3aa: CASSTPPGLAGVGELFF; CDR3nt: TGTGCCAGCTCAACTCCACCGGGACTAGCGGGAGTCGGGGAGCTGTTTTTT
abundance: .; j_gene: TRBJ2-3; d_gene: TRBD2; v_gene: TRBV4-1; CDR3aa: CASSPQKVSGRGDTQYF; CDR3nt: TGCGCCAGCAGCCCCCAGAAGGTTAGCGGGAGGGGAGATACGCAGTATTTT
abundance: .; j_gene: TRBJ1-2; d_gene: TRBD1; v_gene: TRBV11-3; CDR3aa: CASSLQRTGGRYGYTF; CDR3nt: TGTGCCAGCAGCTTGCAAAGGACAGGGGGACGGTATGGCTACACCTTC
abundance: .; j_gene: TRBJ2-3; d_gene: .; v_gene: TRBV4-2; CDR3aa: CASSQLDYTTDTQYF; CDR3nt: TGTGCCAGCAGCCAACTGGACTATACCACAGATACGCAGTATTTT
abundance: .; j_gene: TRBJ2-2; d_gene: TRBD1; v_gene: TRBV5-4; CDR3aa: CASSFPGTGVNTGELFF; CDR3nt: TGTGCCAGCAGCTTCCCCGGGACAGGGGTGAACACCGGGGAGCTGTTTTTT
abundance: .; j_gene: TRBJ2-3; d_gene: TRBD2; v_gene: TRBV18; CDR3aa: CASSPREGVDTQYF; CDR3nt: TGTGCCAGCTCACCGCGGGAGGGCGTAGATACGCAGTATTTT
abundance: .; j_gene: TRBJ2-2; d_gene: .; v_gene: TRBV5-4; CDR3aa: CASSLELSNTGELFF; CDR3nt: TGTGCCAGCAGCTTGGAACTATCGAACACCGGGGAGCTGTTTTTT
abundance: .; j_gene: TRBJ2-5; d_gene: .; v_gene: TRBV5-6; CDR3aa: CASSQGFGGGWYQETQYF; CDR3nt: TGTGCCAGCAGCCAGGGGTTCGGCGGGGGTTGGTACCAAGAGACCCAGTACTTC
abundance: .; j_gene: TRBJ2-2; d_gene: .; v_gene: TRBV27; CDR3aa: CASSIRRVLNTGELFF; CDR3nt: TGTGCCAGCAGTATTCGCCGGGTTCTGAACACCGGGGAGCTGTTTTTT
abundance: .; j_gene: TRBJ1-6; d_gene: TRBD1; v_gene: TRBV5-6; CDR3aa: CASSFTGTENSPLHF; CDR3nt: TGTGCCAGCAGCTTTACCGGGACAGAAAATTCACCCCTCCACTTT
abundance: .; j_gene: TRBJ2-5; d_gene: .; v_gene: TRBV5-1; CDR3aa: CASSPLNRAGTQYF; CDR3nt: TGCGCCAGCAGCCCTTTGAACCGGGCGGGGACCCAGTACTTC
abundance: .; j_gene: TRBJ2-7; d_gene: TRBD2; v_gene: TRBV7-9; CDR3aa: CASSLGLADDEQYF; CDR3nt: TGTGCCAGCAGCTTAGGACTAGCGGATGACGAGCAGTACTTC
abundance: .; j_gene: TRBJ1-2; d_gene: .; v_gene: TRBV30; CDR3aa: CAWSPPTGFLTF; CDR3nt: TGTGCCTGGAGTCCCCCCACAGGGTTTCTCACCTTC
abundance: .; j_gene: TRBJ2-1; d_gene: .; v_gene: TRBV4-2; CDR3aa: CASSQEGLDPDEQFF; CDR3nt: TGTGCCAGCAGCCAAGAGGGACTTGACCCCGATGAGCAGTTCTTC
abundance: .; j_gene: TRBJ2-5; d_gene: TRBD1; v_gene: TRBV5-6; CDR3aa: CASSGRQGMGETQYF; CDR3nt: TGTGCCAGCAGCGGACGACAGGGGATGGGAGAGACCCAGTACTTC
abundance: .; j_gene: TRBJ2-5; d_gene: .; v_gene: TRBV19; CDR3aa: CASSIGTEQETQYF; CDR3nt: TGTGCCAGTAGTATAGGGACAGAACAAGAGACCCAGTACTTC
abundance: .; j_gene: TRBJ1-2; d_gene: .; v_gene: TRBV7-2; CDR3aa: CASSLEAGDYGYTF; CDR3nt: TGTGCCAGCAGCTTAGAAGCAGGGGACTATGGCTACACCTTC
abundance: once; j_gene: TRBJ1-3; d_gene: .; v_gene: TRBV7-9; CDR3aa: CARGTPSGNTIYF; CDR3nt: TGTGCCAGGGGGACACCCTCTGGAAACACCATATATTTT
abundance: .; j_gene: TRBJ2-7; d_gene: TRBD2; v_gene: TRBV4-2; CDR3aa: CASSRLLAGDGSYEQYF; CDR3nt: TGTGCCAGCAGCCGATTATTAGCGGGAGACGGGTCCTACGAGCAGTACTTC
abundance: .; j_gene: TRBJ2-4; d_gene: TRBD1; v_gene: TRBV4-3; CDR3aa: CASSPPDRGQRERIQYF; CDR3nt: TGCGCCAGCAGCCCACCAGACAGGGGTCAGAGGGAACGCATTCAGTACTTC
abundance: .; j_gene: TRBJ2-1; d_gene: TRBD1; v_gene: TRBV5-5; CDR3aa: CASSYRGRNNEQFF; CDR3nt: TGTGCCAGCAGCTACAGGGGGCGCAACAATGAGCAGTTCTTC
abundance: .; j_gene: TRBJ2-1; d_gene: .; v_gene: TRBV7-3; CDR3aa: CASSPSYSSYNEQFF; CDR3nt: TGTGCCAGCAGCCCCTCGTATAGCTCCTACAATGAGCAGTTCTTC
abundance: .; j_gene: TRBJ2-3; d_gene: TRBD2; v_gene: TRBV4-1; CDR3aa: CASSQGRTSGRGVTDTQYF; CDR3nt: TGCGCCAGCAGCCAAGGTCGGACTAGCGGGAGGGGGGTCACAGATACGCAGTATTTT
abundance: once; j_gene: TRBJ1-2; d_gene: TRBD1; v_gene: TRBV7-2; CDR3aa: CASSLHRGFNYGYTF; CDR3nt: TGTGCCAGCAGCTTGCACAGGGGTTTTAACTATGGCTACACCTTC
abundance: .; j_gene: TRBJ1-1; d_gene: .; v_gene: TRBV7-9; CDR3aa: CASSRHWARANTEAFF; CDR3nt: TGTGCCAGCAGCCGGCATTGGGCCAGGGCGAACACTGAAGCTTTCTTT
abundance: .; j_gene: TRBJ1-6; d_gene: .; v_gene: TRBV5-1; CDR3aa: CASARGFYNSPLHF; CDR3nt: TGCGCCAGCGCTAGGGGTTTCTATAATTCACCCCTCCACTTT
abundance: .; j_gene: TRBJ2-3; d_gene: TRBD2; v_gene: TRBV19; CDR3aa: CASSISASGRAADTQYF; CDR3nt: TGTGCCAGTAGTATATCGGCTAGCGGGAGGGCCGCAGATACGCAGTATTTT
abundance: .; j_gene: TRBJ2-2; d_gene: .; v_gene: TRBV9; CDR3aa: CASSVVSANTGELFF; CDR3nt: TGTGCCAGCAGCGTAGTCAGCGCGAACACCGGGGAGCTGTTTTTT
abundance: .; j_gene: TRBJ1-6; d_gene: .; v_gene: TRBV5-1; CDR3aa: CASRSQVSYNSPLHF; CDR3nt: TGCGCCAGCCGCTCCCAGGTCTCCTATAATTCACCCCTCCACTTT
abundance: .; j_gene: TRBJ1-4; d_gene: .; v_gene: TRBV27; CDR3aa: CASRAVYGEKLFF; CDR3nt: TGTGCCAGCAGAGCGGTCTACGGTGAAAAACTGTTTTTT
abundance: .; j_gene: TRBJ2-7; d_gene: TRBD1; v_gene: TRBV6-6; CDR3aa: CASSYSTGKQYF; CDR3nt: TGTGCCAGCAGTTACTCGACAGGGAAGCAGTACTTC
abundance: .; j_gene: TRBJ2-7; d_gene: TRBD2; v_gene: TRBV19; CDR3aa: CASSMGLAIYEQYF; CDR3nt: TGTGCCAGTAGTATGGGACTAGCGATCTACGAGCAGTACTTC
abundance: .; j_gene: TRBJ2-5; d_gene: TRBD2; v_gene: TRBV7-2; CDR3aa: CASSPRLAGGDGTQYF; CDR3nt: TGTGCCAGCAGCCCGCGACTAGCGGGGGGAGATGGGACCCAGTACTTC
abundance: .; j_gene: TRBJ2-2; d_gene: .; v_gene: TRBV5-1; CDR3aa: CASSLSTAFANTGELFF; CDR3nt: TGCGCCAGCAGCTTATCAACAGCTTTTGCGAACACCGGGGAGCTGTTTTTT
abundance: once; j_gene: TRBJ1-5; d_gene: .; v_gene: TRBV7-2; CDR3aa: CASSAIRDMPQPQHF; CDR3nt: TGTGCCAGCAGCGCGATCCGGGACATGCCTCAGCCCCAGCATTTT
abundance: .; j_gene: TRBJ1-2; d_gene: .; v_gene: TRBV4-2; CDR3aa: CASSLYDRPSNYGYTF; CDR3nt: TGTGCCAGCAGCCTTTACGACAGACCATCTAACTATGGCTACACCTTC
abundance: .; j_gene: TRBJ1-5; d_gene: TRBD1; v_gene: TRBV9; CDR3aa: CASSPGQPYSNQPQHF; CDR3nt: TGTGCCAGCAGCCCGGGACAGCCTTATAGCAATCAGCCCCAGCATTTT
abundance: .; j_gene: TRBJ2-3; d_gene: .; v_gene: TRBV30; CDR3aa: CAWSVNTVADTQYF; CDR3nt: TGTGCCTGGAGTGTAAACACAGTCGCAGATACGCAGTATTTT
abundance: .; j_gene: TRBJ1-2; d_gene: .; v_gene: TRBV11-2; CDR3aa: CASSLDLGPGGYTF; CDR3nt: TGTGCCAGCAGCTTAGATTTGGGCCCTGGGGGCTACACCTTC